The clone carrying this T cell receptor beta chain occurred a few times. Its antigen is as yet unknown. The data are from a study of response to subunit inactivated influenza vaccine. General study findings and limits: There was a suggestion from the authors that each seasonal influenza vaccination recruits few new T cells.

Per germline, CDR1 MNHEY and CDR2 SVGEGT. This CDR3 region has 19 residues. Losses at the gene ends were 3 bases for V and 3 bases for J; bases not matched to a gene: 16. TCRdb fed the RT-PCR reads into MiXCR, producing one record per CDR3 protein. The sample contains 400,000 to 650,000 distinct CDR3 sequences, approximately 7.7% of which appear only once. The receptor comes from a man in his fifties or sixties who received an inactivated influenza vaccine. The chain employs TRBV6-2 or TRBV6-3 and TRBJ1-5; TRBD1 aligns across 8 bases. The sample in question was PBMCs from blood, obtained roughly 24 months after vaccination. Here the CDR3 reads CASSYTVGSTGVFNQPQHF. As DNA, the CDR3 is TGTGCCAGCAGTTATACGGTGGGATCGACAGGGGTTTTCAATCAGCCCCAGCATTTT.